This T cell receptor beta chain originates from a study of read filtering for tumor transcriptome and immune sequencing (dated by TCRdb to 2019 to 2021). In terms of the full investigation: Of the patients in the cohort, under 20 were male and over twelve were female, and their mean age was approximately 70 years, with a range of roughly 45 to 90. Under revised international staging, about 8 patients fell into R-ISS I, more than 15 into R-ISS II and roughly 7 into R-ISS III. Whole-transcriptome libraries were prepared with the TruSeq RNA Access Library Prep Kit after DNase treatment. Per sample, about 4.05 to 11 million TCR-region mapped reads were obtained with IR-seq, compared with only about 80 to 1,400 with RNA-seq. TCR repertoires obtained by targeted immune repertoire sequencing and by bulk whole-transcriptome sequencing performed on the same bone marrow samples were compared. One of the main goals was to work out a read-filtering strategy for immune repertoire data, in particular whether clonotypes backed by only a single read should be removed. Beyond this particular receptor, the publication reports: Single-read clonotypes made up about 87% of clonotypes but 3% to 3.5% of total reads in IR-seq, and over 65% of clonotypes and roughly 48% of reads in RNA-seq. Compared with RNA-seq, IR-seq captured clonotypes at much greater depth and more reliably, and a smaller IR-seq throughput was enough to identify most of the shared clonotypes. The sorted CD138-negative fraction was a mixed bone marrow immune population, not purified T cells. Removing single-read clonotypes increased the correlation between IR-seq and RNA-seq shared clonotype proportions.

Starting from roughly 410 ng RNA, TCR libraries were constructed with the Immunoverse kit using molecular barcoded adaptors that cover the alpha/delta and beta/gamma chains. TCR library preparation used the same RNA that went into transcriptome sequencing. Sequencing of the TCR libraries was done on an Illumina HiSeq 4000 with 2 x 150 cycles. Turning to the authors' computational methods: MiXCR aligned TCR reads to human V, D, J and C references and assembled the aligned reads into CDR3 clonotypes, with quality filtering and error correction included. The tcR package in R was used for analysis of clonotype counts and gene usage diversity. Raw mapping reads were checked after the RNA-seq reads had been mapped by STAR aligner version 2.5.3a onto the human GRCh37 genome. To test the effect of sequencing depth on detected clonotypes, IR-seq fastq files were randomly downsampled using Seqtk 1.3. The raw public data were reprocessed by TCRdb itself: fastp quality trimming at Q25, MiXCR clonotype calling, in-frame beta chains only. Records with the same CDR3 protein are collapsed into one entry carrying the most frequent genes and DNA. The V and J calls here are based on TCRdb, not the publication. The sample table holds more than 100,000 distinct CDR3 sequences, of which roughly 13% were seen once. The ten largest clones capture around 8.2% of the sample.

In its sample, this clonotype was seen many times. Its antigen is currently not known. No base quality information exists; no much larger clone differs at one position. Bone marrow was sampled from every patient at the time of active disease. Ficoll-Hypaque density gradient centrifugation was used to isolate the bone marrow mononuclear cells. To remove myeloma plasma cells, the cells were labeled with CD138 magnetic microbeads on a MACS separator, and CD138-negative cells were then collected by negative selection. The purity of the isolated cells was checked by flow cytometry with CD138 antibodies on an Attune NxT. TRIzol reagent was used to extract total RNA, and a NanoDrop spectrophotometer was used to quantify the extracted RNA. For each patient, paired RNA-seq and IR-seq were run on the CD138-negative bone marrow sample from that patient. The CDR3 spans 15 residues, from the cysteine through the phenylalanine. The DNA shown is the 45-base CDR3, in frame from base 1. The germline V gene encodes CDR1 MNHNS and CDR2 SASEGT. Germline trimming amounts to 7 bases on V and 8 bases on J, with 14 as the count of junction bases outside the gene matches.

The V and J genes are TRBV6-1 and TRBJ2-3; TRBD2 lines up with 8 middle nucleotides. The TCR comes from a donor over 35 with multiple myeloma. The sample comprised a population of CD138-negative cells sorted from bone marrow. The cell subset or site tag for this specimen amounts to: bone marrow mononuclear cells depleted of CD138+ plasma/myeloma cells by negative magnetic selection. At the DNA level, the sequence is TGTGCCAGCATCCTAGGGGGGACTAGTTTTGGTACGCAGTATTTT. It specifies CASILGGTSFGTQYF.